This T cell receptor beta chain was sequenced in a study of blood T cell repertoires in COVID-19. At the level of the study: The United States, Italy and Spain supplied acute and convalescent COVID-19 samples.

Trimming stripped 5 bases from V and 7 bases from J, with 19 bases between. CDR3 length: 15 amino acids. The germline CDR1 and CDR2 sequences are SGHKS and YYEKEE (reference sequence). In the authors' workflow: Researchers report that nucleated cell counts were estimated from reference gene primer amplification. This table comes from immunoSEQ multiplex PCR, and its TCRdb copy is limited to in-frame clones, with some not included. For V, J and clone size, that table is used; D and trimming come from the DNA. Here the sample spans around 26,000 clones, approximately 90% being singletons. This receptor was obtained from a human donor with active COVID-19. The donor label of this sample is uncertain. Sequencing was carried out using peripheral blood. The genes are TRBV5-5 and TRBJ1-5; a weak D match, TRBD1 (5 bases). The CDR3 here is CASRGGEGEGQPQHF. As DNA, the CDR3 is TGTGCCAGCAGGGGGGGTGAAGGTGAAGGCCAGCCCCAGCATTTT.